The clone carrying this TCR beta chain was seen a single time. Its antigen is currently unknown. The data derive from a study of CD8+ T cells in alopecia areata. Notes on the study in general: Scalp specimens additionally yield sequences from normal skin's resident alphabeta T cells. Expanded CD8+ clones among the top 100, and scalp clonality, were significantly decreased by tofacitinib.

V shed 7 bases, J shed 4 bases, and the junction held 11 bases outside the gene matches. Germline loops: CDR1 SGHTA, CDR2 FQGNSA. The CDR3 runs 15 residues. As to treatment: oral pan-JAK inhibitor, 5-10 mg twice daily. It was cDNA, reverse transcribed from extracted RNA, that served as the sequencing template. Produced via immunoSEQ multiplex PCR; TCRdb's table is partial and in-frame only. The sample lists about 200,000 clones, 55% to 70% seen once, with about 5% in the top ten. The receptor was isolated from a human donor with alopecia areata. The sequenced sample was CD4+ T cells sorted from blood, obtained at week 24, from a patient treated with tofacitinib. The rearrangement uses TRBV7-2 and TRBJ2-7, with TRBD1 matching 9 bases. The chain's CDR3 is CASTPNRDRVYEQYF. CDR3 DNA sequence: TGTGCCAGCACCCCGAATCGGGACAGGGTTTACGAGCAGTACTTC. The full variable domain, completed using reference TRBV7-2 and TRBJ2-7, is GAGVSQSPSNKVTEKGKDVELRCDPISGHTALYWYRQSLGQGLEFLIYFQGNSAPDKSGLPSDRFSAERTGGSVSTLTIQRTQQEDSAVYLCASTPNRDRVYEQYFGPGTRLTVT.